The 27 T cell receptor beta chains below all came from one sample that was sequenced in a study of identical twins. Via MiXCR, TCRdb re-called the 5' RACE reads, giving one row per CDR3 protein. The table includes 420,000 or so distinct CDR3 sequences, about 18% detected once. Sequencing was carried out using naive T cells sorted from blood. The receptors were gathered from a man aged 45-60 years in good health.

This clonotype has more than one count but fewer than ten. The chain's CDR3 is CATSRGQTIHQETQYF. Here the CDR3 DNA reads TGTGCCACCAGCAGAGGACAGACAATACACCAAGAGACCCAGTACTTC. This chain connects TRBV15 to TRBJ2-5; tentative D call: TRBD1 (5 bases). Trimming removed 1 base at V and 0 bases at J, with 12 bases between. Germline V gene data show CDR1 as LNHNV and CDR2 as YYDKDF (reference sequence). The CDR3 has 16 amino acids.

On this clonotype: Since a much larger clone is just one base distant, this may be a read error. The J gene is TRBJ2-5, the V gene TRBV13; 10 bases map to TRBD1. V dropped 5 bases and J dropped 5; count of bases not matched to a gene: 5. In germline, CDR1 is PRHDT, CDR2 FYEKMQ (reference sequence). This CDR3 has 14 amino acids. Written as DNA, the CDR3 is TGTGCCAGCAGCACGACAGGGGGCGGGGAGACCCAGTACTTC. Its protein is CASSTTGGGETQYF.

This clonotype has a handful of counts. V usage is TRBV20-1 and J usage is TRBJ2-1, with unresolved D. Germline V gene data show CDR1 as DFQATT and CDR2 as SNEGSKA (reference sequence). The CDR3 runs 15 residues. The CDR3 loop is CRASPAALSYNEQFF. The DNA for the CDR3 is TGCAGGGCCTCCCCGGCCGCCCTCTCCTACAATGAGCAGTTCTTC.

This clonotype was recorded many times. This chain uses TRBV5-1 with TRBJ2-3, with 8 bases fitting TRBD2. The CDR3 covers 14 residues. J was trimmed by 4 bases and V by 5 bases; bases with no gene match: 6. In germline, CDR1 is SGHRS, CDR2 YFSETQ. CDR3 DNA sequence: TGCGCCAGCAGACCCCAGACTAGCGCAGATACGCAGTATTTT. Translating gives CASRPQTSADTQYF. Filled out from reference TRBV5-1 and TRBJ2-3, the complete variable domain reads KAGVTQTPRYLIKTRGQQVTLSCSPISGHRSVSWYQQTPGQGLQFLFEYFSETQRNKGNFPGRFSGRQFSNSRSEMNVSTLELGDSALYLCASRPQTSADTQYFGPGTRLTVL.

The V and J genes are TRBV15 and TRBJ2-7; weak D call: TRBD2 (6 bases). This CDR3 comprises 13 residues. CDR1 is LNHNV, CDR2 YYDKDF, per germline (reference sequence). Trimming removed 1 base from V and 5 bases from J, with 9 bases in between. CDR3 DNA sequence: TGTGCCACCAGCAGAGGCAGGGAGGACGAGCAGTACTTC. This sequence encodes CATSRGREDEQYF.

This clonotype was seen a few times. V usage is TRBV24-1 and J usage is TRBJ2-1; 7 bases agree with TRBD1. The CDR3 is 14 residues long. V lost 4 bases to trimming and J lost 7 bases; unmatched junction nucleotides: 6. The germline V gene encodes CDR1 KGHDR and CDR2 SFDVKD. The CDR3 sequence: CATSEPGQSNEQFF. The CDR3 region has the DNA TGTGCCACCAGTGAACCGGGACAGTCGAATGAGCAGTTCTTC.

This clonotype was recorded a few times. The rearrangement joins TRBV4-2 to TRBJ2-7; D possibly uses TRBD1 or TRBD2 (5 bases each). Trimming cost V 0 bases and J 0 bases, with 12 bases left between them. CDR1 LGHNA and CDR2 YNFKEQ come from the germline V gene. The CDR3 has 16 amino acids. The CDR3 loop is CASSQDHRGGSYEQYF. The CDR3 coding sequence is TGTGCCAGCAGCCAAGATCACCGGGGCGGCTCCTACGAGCAGTACTTC.

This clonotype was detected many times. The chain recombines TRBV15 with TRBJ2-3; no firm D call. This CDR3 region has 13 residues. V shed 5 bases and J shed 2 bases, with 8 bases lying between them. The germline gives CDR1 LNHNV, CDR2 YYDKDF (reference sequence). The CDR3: CATSPRPTDTQYF. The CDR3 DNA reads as TGTGCCACCAGCCCCCGACCCACAGATACGCAGTATTTT.

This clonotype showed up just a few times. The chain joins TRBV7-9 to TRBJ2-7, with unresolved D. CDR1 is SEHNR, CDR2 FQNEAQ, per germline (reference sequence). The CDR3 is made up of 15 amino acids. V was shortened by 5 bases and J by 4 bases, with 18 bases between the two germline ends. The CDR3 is CASSLLSAVPYEQYF. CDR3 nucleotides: TGTGCCAGCAGCCTCCTTTCGGCGGTGCCTTACGAGCAGTACTTC.

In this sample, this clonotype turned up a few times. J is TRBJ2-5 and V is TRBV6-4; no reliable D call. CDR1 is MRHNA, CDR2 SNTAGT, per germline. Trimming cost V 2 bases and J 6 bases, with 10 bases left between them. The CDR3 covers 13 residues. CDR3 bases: TGTGCCAGCAGTGACAGTTTGTGGCAGACCCAGTACTTC. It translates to CASSDSLWQTQYF.

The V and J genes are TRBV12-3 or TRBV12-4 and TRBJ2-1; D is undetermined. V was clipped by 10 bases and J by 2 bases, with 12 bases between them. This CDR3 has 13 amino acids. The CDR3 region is CATRAGTYNEQFF. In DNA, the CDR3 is TGTGCCACCCGGGCCGGCACCTACAATGAGCAGTTCTTC.

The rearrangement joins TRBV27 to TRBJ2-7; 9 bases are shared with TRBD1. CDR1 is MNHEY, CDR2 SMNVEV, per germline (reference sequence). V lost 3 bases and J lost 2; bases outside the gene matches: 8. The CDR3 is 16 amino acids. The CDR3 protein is CASSFSGGDRAYEQYF. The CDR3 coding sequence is TGTGCCAGCAGTTTCTCTGGGGGGGACAGGGCCTACGAGCAGTACTTC.

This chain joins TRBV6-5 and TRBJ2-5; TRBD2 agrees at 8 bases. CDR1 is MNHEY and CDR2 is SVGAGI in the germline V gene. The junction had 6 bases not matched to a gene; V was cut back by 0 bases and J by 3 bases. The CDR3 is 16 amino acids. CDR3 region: CASSYSATGGEETQYF. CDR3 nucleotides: TGTGCCAGCAGTTACTCGGCAACGGGAGGGGAAGAGACCCAGTACTTC.

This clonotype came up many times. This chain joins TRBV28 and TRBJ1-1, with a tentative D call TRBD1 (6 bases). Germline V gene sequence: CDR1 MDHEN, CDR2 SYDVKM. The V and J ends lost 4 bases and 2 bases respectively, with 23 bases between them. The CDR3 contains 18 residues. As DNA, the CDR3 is TGTGCCAGCAGTTCTATTCGGGACAACGCGGGGTTCAACACTGAAGCTTTCTTT. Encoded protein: CASSSIRDNAGFNTEAFF.

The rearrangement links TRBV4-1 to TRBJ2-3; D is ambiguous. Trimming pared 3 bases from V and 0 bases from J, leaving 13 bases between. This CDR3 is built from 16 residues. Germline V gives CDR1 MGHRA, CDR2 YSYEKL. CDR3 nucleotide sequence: TGCGCCAGCAGCCAGCCCGTTGGGCCTAGCACAGATACGCAGTATTTT. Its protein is CASSQPVGPSTDTQYF.

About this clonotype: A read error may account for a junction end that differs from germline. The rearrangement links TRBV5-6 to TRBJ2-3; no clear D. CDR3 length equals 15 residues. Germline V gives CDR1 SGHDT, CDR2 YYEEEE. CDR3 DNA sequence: TGTACCAGCAGCTTCCCGGGCCTTAGCACAGATACGCAGTATTTT. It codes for CTSSFPGLSTDTQYF.

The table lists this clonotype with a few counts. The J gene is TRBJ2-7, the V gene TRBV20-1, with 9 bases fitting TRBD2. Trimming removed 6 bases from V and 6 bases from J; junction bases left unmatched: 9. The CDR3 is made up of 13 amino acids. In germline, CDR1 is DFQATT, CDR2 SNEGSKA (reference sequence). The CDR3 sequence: CSARGGRAGEQYF. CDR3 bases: TGCAGTGCACGAGGCGGGAGGGCCGGCGAGCAGTACTTC.

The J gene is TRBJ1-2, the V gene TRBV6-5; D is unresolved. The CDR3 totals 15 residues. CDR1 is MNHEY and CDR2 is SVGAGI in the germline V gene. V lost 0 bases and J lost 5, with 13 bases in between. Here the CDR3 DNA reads TGTGCCAGCAGTTACTCAGGAGGGTCTCGGTATGGCTACACCTTC. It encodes CASSYSGGSRYGYTF.

The CDR3 coding sequence is TGCAGTGCTATCCGGAATGGCGCGAACACCGGGGAGCTGTTTTTT. It yields the protein CSAIRNGANTGELFF. This rearrangement joins TRBV20-1 to TRBJ2-2; D gene uncertain. The germline V gene encodes CDR1 DFQATT and CDR2 SNEGSKA (reference sequence). Deletions cut 4 bases from V and 0 bases from J, with 12 bases between. This CDR3 spans 15 amino acids.

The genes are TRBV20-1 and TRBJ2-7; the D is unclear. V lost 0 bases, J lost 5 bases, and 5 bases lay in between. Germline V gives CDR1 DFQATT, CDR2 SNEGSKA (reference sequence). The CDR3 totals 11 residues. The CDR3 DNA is TGCAGTGCTAGAGATAACCACGAGCAGTACTTC. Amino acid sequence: CSARDNHEQYF.

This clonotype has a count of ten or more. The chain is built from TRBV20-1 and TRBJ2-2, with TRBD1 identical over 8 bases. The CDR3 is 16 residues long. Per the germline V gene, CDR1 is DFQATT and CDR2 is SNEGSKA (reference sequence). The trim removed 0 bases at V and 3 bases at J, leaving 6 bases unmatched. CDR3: CSARDHWDRYTGELFF. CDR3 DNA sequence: TGCAGTGCTAGAGATCATTGGGACAGGTACACCGGGGAGCTGTTTTTT.

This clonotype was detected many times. CDR3: CASSQDWDRWPHGYTF. The DNA of the CDR3 is TGCGCCAGCAGCCAAGATTGGGACAGGTGGCCACATGGCTACACCTTC. This chain uses TRBV4-1 with TRBJ1-2, with 8 bases identical to TRBD1. V lost 0 bases and J lost 6; bases outside the gene matches: 9. Germline-derived CDR1 and CDR2 are MGHRA and YSYEKL. CDR3 length equals 16 residues.

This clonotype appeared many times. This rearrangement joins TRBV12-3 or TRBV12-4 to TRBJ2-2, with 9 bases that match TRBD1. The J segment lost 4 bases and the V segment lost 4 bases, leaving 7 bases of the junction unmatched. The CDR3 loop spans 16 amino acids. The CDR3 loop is CASSSGQGVGTGELFF. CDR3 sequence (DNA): TGTGCCAGCAGTTCGGGACAGGGTGTGGGCACCGGGGAGCTGTTTTTT.

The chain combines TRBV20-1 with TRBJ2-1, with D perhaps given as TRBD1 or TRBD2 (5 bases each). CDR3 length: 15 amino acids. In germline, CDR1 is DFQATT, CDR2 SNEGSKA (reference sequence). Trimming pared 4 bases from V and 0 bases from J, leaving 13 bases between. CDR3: CSANLPGPSYNEQFF. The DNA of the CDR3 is TGCAGTGCTAACCTACCGGGACCCTCCTACAATGAGCAGTTCTTC.

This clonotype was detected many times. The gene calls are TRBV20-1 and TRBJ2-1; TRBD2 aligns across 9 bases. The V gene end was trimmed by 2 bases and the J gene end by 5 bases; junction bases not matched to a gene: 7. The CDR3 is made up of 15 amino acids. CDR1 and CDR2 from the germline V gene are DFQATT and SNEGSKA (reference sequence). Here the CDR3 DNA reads TGCAGTGCTAGATCTCACAGCGGGAGGAACAATGAGCAGTTCTTC. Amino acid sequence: CSARSHSGRNNEQFF.

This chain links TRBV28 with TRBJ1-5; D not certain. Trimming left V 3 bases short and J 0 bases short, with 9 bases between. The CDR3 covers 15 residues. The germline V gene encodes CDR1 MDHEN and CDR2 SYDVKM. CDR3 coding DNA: TGTGCCAGCAGTTTGTTGGCCAGTAGCAATCAGCCCCAGCATTTT. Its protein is CASSLLASSNQPQHF.

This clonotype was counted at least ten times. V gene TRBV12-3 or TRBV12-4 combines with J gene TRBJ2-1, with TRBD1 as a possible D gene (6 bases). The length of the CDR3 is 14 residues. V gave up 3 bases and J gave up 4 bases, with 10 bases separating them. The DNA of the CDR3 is TGTGCCAGCAGTTTGGCCGACAGGTACAATGAGCAGTTCTTC. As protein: CASSLADRYNEQFF.